This TCR beta chain was observed in a study of blood T cell repertoires in COVID-19. Using immunoSEQ multiplex PCR, the repertoire was profiled, and TCRdb retains in-frame clones only, with some absent. Seen here are tens of thousands of clones, 77% observed once, and the top ten hold around 2.3%. The Seattle patients joined while their infection was active and were tracked longitudinally afterward. From germline, CDR1 is ENHRY and CDR2 SYGVKD. The CDR3 sequence is 13 residues long. V lost 0 bases and J lost 7, with 7 bases in between. The clonotype was recovered from a man in his sixties or seventies with COVID-19, enrolled during active disease. Sequenced input: peripheral blood. The chain is built from TRBV10-3 and TRBJ2-1; D gene uncertain. The CDR3 nucleotides read TGTGCCATCAGTGAGTCGATCCAGAATGAGCAGTTCTTC. Its protein is CAISESIQNEQFF.